This T cell receptor beta chain stems from a study of cytomegalovirus exposure and HLA in healthy donors. Across the study: The roughly 110 validation repertoires used the same platform as the roughly 700 first-cohort repertoires (as reported by a later analysis).

Assay: immunoSEQ multiplex PCR; the TCRdb copy retains only in-frame clones and omits some. Of tens of thousands of clones in the sample, 94% are singletons; the top ten hold 1.5% to 2%. This sequence originates from a woman between 18 and 29 years old in good health and CMV-seropositive. The source material was PBMCs.

In nucleotides, the CDR3 is TGTGCCTGGAGTCAGGATGAGCAGTTCTTC. This gives the protein CAWSQDEQFF. The chain combines TRBV30 with TRBJ2-1, with no clear D. This CDR3 comprises 10 residues. The germline V and J ends were trimmed by 2 bases and 8 bases, with 4 bases remaining between them. Germline loops: CDR1 GTSNPN, CDR2 SVGIG (reference sequence).